The present T cell receptor (beta chain) was sequenced within a study of OX40 agonist ivuxolimab in advanced cancers. General observations from the study: CD8+ T cells were the subset that, on average, had more expanded clones than CD4+.

On this clone itself: Antigen: not known.

CDR1 SGHRS and CDR2 YFSETQ come from the germline V gene. The V and J ends lost 4 bases and 5 bases, in that order; junction bases with no gene match: 7. This CDR3 has 14 residues. TCRdb's table, derived via immunoSEQ multiplex PCR, lists solely in-frame clones and lacks some. Of 70,000 to 85,000 clones listed, just over 90% are singletons. This rearrangement joins TRBV5-1 to TRBJ2-3; 7 bases are a match to TRBD1. The sequence came from an adult with an advanced solid tumor such as melanoma, head and neck, liver or kidney cancer. Source: CD4+ or CD8+ T cells sorted from blood, taken in a trial of the OX40 agonist ivuxolimab. The CDR3 nucleotides read TGCGCCAGCAGCAGCAGGGGGATCAGAGATACGCAGTATTTT. Protein product: CASSSRGIRDTQYF.